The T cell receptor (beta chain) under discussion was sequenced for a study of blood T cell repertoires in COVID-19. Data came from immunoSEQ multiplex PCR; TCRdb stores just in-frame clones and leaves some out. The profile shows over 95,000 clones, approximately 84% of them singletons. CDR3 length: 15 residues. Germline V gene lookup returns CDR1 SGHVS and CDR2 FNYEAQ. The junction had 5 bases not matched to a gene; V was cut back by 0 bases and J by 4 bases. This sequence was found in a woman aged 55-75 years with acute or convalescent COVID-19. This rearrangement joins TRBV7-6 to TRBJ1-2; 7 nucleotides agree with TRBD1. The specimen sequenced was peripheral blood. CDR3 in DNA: TGTGCCAGCAGCTTAGCGGATACAGGGGCCTATGGCTACACCTTC. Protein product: CASSLADTGAYGYTF. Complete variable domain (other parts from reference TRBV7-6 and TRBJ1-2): GAGVSQSPRYKVTKRGQDVALRCDPISGHVSLYWYRQALGQGPEFLTYFNYEAQQDKSGLPNDRFSAERPEGSISTLTIQRTEQRDSAMYRCASSLADTGAYGYTFGSGTRLTVV.